The T cell receptor (beta chain) described here comes from a study of brain metastases from non-small cell lung cancer. Study-wide findings and caveats: Brain metastases had lower T-cell infiltration than primary tumors. In roughly 64% of brain metastases, T-cell clones were expanded compared with matched primary tumors.

The CDR3 covers 13 residues. V was clipped by 0 bases and J by 0 bases, with 4 bases between them. Per germline, CDR1 SGDLS and CDR2 YYNGEE. Clones were sequenced by immunoSEQ multiplex PCR, and TCRdb holds only the in-frame ones, with some missing. The sample includes approximately 1,600 clones, around 88% of them seen just once. Concerning this clone: Its antigen is not identified.

The specimen sequenced was primary lung tumor tissue. This TCR came from a donor at least 40 years old with non-small cell lung cancer. V and J are TRBV9 and TRBJ2-7; D unclear. The CDR3, as DNA: TGTGCCAGCAGCGTAGGGACCTCCTACGAGCAGTACTTC. Residues: CASSVGTSYEQYF.